Following are 29 T cell receptor beta chains from one sample sequenced in a study of CD8+CD57+ T cells in acquired aplastic anemia. Sequencing was done on patients that had shown CD8+CD57+ cell expansion by flow cytometry. Both TCR beta VDJ combination and CDR3 sequence profiling were carried out. Genomic DNA was the template for this profiling. TCRdb itself ran the reads through MiXCR, one entry per CDR3 protein. Of around 200,000 distinct CDR3 sequences in the sample, around 50% were seen once. Sequencing used sorted CD4+, CD8+, or CD8+CD57+ T cells (not recorded which) from PBMCs. The receptor source for this set is a human donor with aplastic anemia.

Worth noting for this clonotype: This may come from a read error, since a much larger clone is one base off. V usage is TRBV11-3 and J usage is TRBJ2-3; D unclear. This CDR3 is built from 13 residues. The V gene's germline CDR1 is SGHNT and CDR2 YENEEA. For the CDR3, the DNA is TGTGTCAGCAGCTTAAACGCCTGGCATACGCAGTATTTT. It yields the protein CVSSLNAWHTQYF. The entire variable domain, with the rest obtained from reference TRBV11-3 and TRBJ2-3, is as follows: EAGVVQSPRYKIIEKKQPVAFWCNPISGHNTLYWYLQNLGQGPELLIRYENEEAVDDSQLPKDRFSAERLKGVDSTLKIQPAELGDSAVYLCVSSLNAWHTQYFGPGTRLTVL.

Only a few counts were recorded for this clonotype. The gene calls are TRBV29-1 and TRBJ2-2; D is ambiguous. V lost 3 bases, J lost 0 bases, and 5 bases lay in between. Germline assignment: CDR1 SQVTM and CDR2 ANQGSEA. The CDR3 has 13 amino acids. CDR3 DNA sequence: TGCAGCGTTGATCAGCCGAACACCGGGGAGCTGTTTTTT. It codes for CSVDQPNTGELFF.

This sequence joins TRBV9 and TRBJ1-1; D is undetermined. CDR3 size: 15 residues. V lost 0 bases, J lost 1 base, and 10 bases lay in between. Looked up from germline, CDR1 is SGDLS and CDR2 is YYNGEE. The CDR3 bases are TGTGCCAGCAGCGTAGGAAGTCTGGGGAACACTGAAGCTTTCTTT. Its translation: CASSVGSLGNTEAFF.

At least ten counts were recorded for this clonotype. The chain carries TRBV11-2 and TRBJ2-1; either TRBD1 or TRBD2 may fit D (5 bases each). Trimming shortened V by 2 bases and J by 7 bases, and 21 bases separated the two germline ends. This CDR3 contains 17 residues. Germline assignment: CDR1 SGHAT and CDR2 FQNNGV. The CDR3 spells CASSLRAGAGIRNEQFF. CDR3 in DNA: TGTGCCAGCAGCTTACGCGCCGGGGCAGGGATACGGAATGAGCAGTTCTTC. The full variable domain, completed using reference TRBV11-2 and TRBJ2-1, is EAGVAQSPRYKIIEKRQSVAFWCNPISGHATLYWYQQILGQGPKLLIQFQNNGVVDDSQLPKDRFSAERLKGVDSTLKIQPAKLEDSAVYLCASSLRAGAGIRNEQFFGPGTRLTVL.

The chain uses TRBV7-9 and TRBJ1-1; no reliable D call. The CDR3 covers 13 residues. Germline CDR1 SEHNR, CDR2 FQNEAQ (reference sequence). V was shortened by 3 bases and J by 4 bases, with 9 bases between the two germline ends. The chain's CDR3 is CASSLPPRTEAFF. The CDR3 bases are TGTGCCAGCAGCTTGCCACCGCGCACTGAAGCTTTCTTT.

This clonotype was seen repeatedly, ten times or more. This chain joins TRBV5-1 and TRBJ1-1; no firm D call. Germline V gives CDR1 SGHRS, CDR2 YFSETQ. Trimming stripped 2 bases from V and 1 base from J, with 9 bases between. The CDR3 runs 14 residues. The CDR3 nucleotides read TGCGCCAGCAGCTTTTTAGGTGGGAACACTGAAGCTTTCTTT. Protein product: CASSFLGGNTEAFF.

In this sample, this clonotype turned up a few times. The chain carries TRBV19 and TRBJ2-7, with TRBD1 as a possible D gene (5 bases). Germline V CDR1 and CDR2: LNHDA, SQIVND (reference sequence). V dropped 4 bases and J dropped 1 base, with 8 bases sitting between them. The CDR3 consists of 13 residues. The CDR3 nucleotides read TGTGCCAGTAGTAAGACAGTTTCCTACGAGCAGTACTTC. Translation gives CASSKTVSYEQYF.

Details on this clonotype: This may stem from a read error, because a much larger clone lies one nucleotide away. The genes are TRBV5-1 and TRBJ2-7; D may be TRBD1 (7 bases). Looked up from germline, CDR1 is SGHRS and CDR2 is YFSETQ. The CDR3 spans 14 residues. CDR3 nucleotide sequence: TGCGCCAGCAGCGTCCAGGGGGGTTCCTACGGGCAGTACTTC. This gives the protein CASSVQGGSYGQYF.

This clonotype was seen repeatedly, ten times or more. The chain employs TRBV6-1 and TRBJ1-1; TRBD1 is a possible D gene (6 bases). The CDR3 totals 14 residues. Germline V gene sequence: CDR1 MNHNS, CDR2 SASEGT. The V gene lost 2 bases and the J gene lost 1 base, with 8 bases spanning the gap. The CDR3 DNA sequence: TGTGCCAGCAGTGAATCAGGGGCGAACACTGAAGCTTTCTTT. As protein: CASSESGANTEAFF.

This chain joins TRBV20-1 and TRBJ1-6; no definite D call. With 2 bases removed from V and 5 bases from J, the gap between germline ends came to 16 bases. CDR3 size: 16 residues. Germline V gene sequence: CDR1 DFQATT, CDR2 SNEGSKA (reference sequence). CDR3 region: CSARLQATVDNSPLHF. CDR3 nucleotide sequence: TGCAGTGCTAGACTTCAAGCGACCGTCGATAATTCACCCCTCCACTTT.

This clonotype was detected a few times. One end of the junction does not line up with germline, which may come from a read error. The genes are TRBV20-1 and TRBJ2-3, with 8 bases that match TRBD2. CDR3 length equals 15 residues. Germline V CDR1 and CDR2: DFQATT, SNEGSKA (reference sequence). CDR3 sequence reads: CSARGSPGREDTQFF. The CDR3 DNA sequence: TGCAGTGCTAGAGGCTCTCCCGGGAGGGAAGATACGCAGTTTTTT.

This clonotype was recorded a few times. V usage is TRBV2 and J usage is TRBJ1-6, with TRBD1 matching 11 bases. V trimming: 3 bases; J trimming: 10 bases; junction bases outside the gene matches: 5. The germline CDR1 and CDR2 sequences are SNHLY and FYNNEI. The CDR3 runs to 15 residues. The CDR3 DNA reads TGTGCCAGCAGTGAGGGGACAGGGGGTAGGTCACCCCTCCACTTT. It is translated as CASSEGTGGRSPLHF.

This chain connects TRBV11-1 to TRBJ2-7, with a weak D call TRBD2 (5 bases). V was pared by 3 bases and J by 4 bases, with 19 bases between. Germline CDR1 reads SGHAT; CDR2 reads FQDESV (reference sequence). This CDR3 comprises 16 residues. The CDR3: CASSLGRGVGEYEQYF. The CDR3 DNA reads as TGTGCCAGCAGCTTGGGTCGGGGTGTTGGCGAATACGAGCAGTACTTC.

The chain employs TRBV7-7 and TRBJ2-5, with 8 bases aligning to TRBD2. Germline lookup yields CDR1 SSHAT and CDR2 FNYEAQ (reference sequence). The CDR3 length is 15 residues. Trimming at V came to 3 bases and at J to 4 bases, leaving 7 bases not matched to a gene. The CDR3 loop reads CASSLGGGLAETQYF. For the CDR3, the DNA is TGTGCCAGCAGCTTGGGCGGGGGGTTAGCAGAGACCCAGTACTTC.

The gene calls are TRBV29-1 and TRBJ2-7; the match to TRBD1 covers 8 bases. The CDR3 runs 12 residues. Germline V gene lookup returns CDR1 SQVTM and CDR2 ANQGSEA. The V and J ends lost 1 base and 6 bases, in that order; junction bases with no gene match: 2. The DNA for the CDR3 is TGCAGCGTTGAAGGACAGGGGCTCGAGCAGTACTTC. This sequence encodes CSVEGQGLEQYF.

Only a few counts were recorded for this clonotype. The rearrangement uses TRBV6-1 and TRBJ1-5; no firm D call. The CDR3 totals 18 residues. Trimming removed 4 bases from V and 3 bases from J, with 22 bases in between. Germline assignment: CDR1 MNHNS and CDR2 SASEGT. The CDR3 loop reads CASSVSRRGIGDNQPQHF. As DNA, the CDR3 is TGTGCCAGCAGTGTTTCCAGACGAGGGATAGGAGACAATCAGCCCCAGCATTTT.

In this sample, this clonotype turned up a few times. This chain uses TRBV20-1 with TRBJ1-2; no firm D call. CDR1 and CDR2 from the germline V gene are DFQATT and SNEGSKA (reference sequence). The V end was cut by 0 bases, the J end by 2 bases, with 7 bases between. This CDR3 spans 13 amino acids. CDR3 protein: CSAREAENYGYTF. The CDR3 DNA reads as TGCAGTGCTAGAGAAGCAGAGAACTATGGCTACACCTTC.

Ten or more counts support this clonotype. The chain uses TRBV19 and TRBJ1-1; 12 bases are a match to TRBD1. The CDR3 length is 16 residues. The trim removed 3 bases at V and 4 bases at J, leaving 6 bases unmatched. The germline V gene encodes CDR1 LNHDA and CDR2 SQIVND (reference sequence). CDR3 nucleotides: TGTGCCAGTAGTATGAGGGACAGGGGGCTGGGCACTGAAGCTTTCTTT. It encodes CASSMRDRGLGTEAFF. The full variable domain, rest sourced from reference TRBV19 and TRBJ1-1, is DGGITQSPKYLFRKEGQNVTLSCEQNLNHDAMYWYRQDPGQGLRLIYYSQIVNDFQKGDIAEGYSVSREKKESFPLTVTSAQKNPTAFYLCASSMRDRGLGTEAFFGQGTRLTVV.

The V gene is TRBV5-1, the J gene TRBJ2-7, with D perhaps TRBD1 (6 bases). CDR1 and CDR2 from the germline V gene are SGHRS and YFSETQ. The CDR3 sequence is 18 residues long. Trimming shortened V by 2 bases and J by 0 bases, and 21 bases separated the two germline ends. The DNA for the CDR3 is TGCGCCAGCAGCTTATCGTCAATCCGGGACATGGACTCCTACGAGCAGTACTTC. Its translation: CASSLSSIRDMDSYEQYF.

This chain joins TRBV10-3 and TRBJ1-6, with 7 bases aligning to TRBD1. Germline CDR1 is ENHRY and CDR2 is SYGVKD. CDR3 length: 15 residues. The junction had 17 bases not matched to a gene; V was cut back by 11 bases and J by 10 bases. The CDR3 DNA reads as TGTGCCGCTCATGACGGGACAGATGTCGCGTCACCCCTCCACTTT. Residues: CAAHDGTDVASPLHF.

This clonotype was counted between two and nine times. The chain recombines TRBV3-1 with TRBJ1-2, with TRBD1 identical over 8 bases. V gave up 3 bases and J gave up 3 bases; unmatched junction bases: 0. This CDR3 is 13 amino acids long. Germline values: CDR1 LGHDT, CDR2 YNNKEL (reference sequence). The CDR3, as DNA: TGTGCCAGCAGCCAGACAGGGGACTATGGCTACACCTTC. It yields the protein CASSQTGDYGYTF.

The V call is TRBV20-1, the J call TRBJ2-1, with D perhaps TRBD2 (5 bases). Germline CDR1 reads DFQATT; CDR2 reads SNEGSKA (reference sequence). With 1 base removed from V and 5 bases from J, the gap between germline ends came to 12 bases. The CDR3 loop spans 14 amino acids. DNA for the CDR3: TGCAGTGCTAGAGCCCTGGACGGGAACAATGAGCAGTTCTTC. It is translated as CSARALDGNNEQFF.

This clonotype was recorded at least ten times. The chain carries TRBV19 and TRBJ2-1; 11 bases are shared with TRBD2. Germline assignment: CDR1 LNHDA and CDR2 SQIVND (reference sequence). The CDR3 has 15 residues. V lost 4 bases and J lost 9; bases outside the gene matches: 8. CDR3 sequence: CASSNLAGGRGEQFF. Here the CDR3 DNA reads TGTGCCAGTAGTAACCTAGCGGGGGGACGAGGTGAGCAGTTCTTC.

The sample holds many counts of this clonotype. The chain has TRBV12-3 or TRBV12-4 and TRBJ2-3; D is possibly TRBD2 (6 bases). This CDR3 is built from 15 residues. V gave up 6 bases and J gave up 5 bases, with 18 bases separating them. In DNA, the CDR3 is TGTGCCAGCAGCCAGGGACTCAACCCGGGAGATACGCAGTATTTT. Translated, it gives CASSQGLNPGDTQYF.

This clonotype was found many times. The chain is built from TRBV4-1 and TRBJ2-3; 7 nucleotides align to TRBD2. The CDR3 covers 17 residues. Germline V CDR1 and CDR2: MGHRA, YSYEKL. V shed 4 bases and J 7 bases; nucleotides not matched to a gene: 17. CDR3 sequence: CASSLSRLAEDLYTQYF. For the CDR3, the DNA is TGCGCCAGCAGCCTGTCCAGGCTAGCGGAGGATTTATATACGCAGTATTTT.

This clonotype was observed once. For the CDR3, the DNA is TGTGCCAGCATACAGGATCTCCGGTACACCTTC. Amino acid sequence: CASIQDLRYTF. V usage is TRBV2 and J usage is TRBJ1-2, with D possibly TRBD1 on 5 matching bases. In germline, CDR1 is SNHLY, CDR2 FYNNEI. Trimming left V 7 bases short and J 11 bases short, with 14 bases between. The CDR3 consists of 11 residues. Complete variable domain (other parts from reference TRBV2 and TRBJ1-2): EPEVTQTPSHQVTQMGQEVILRCVPISNHLYFYWYRQILGQKVEFLVSFYNNEISEKSEIFDDQFSVERPDGSNFTLKIRSTKLEDSAMYFCASIQDLRYTFGSGTRLTVV.

This clonotype was observed a handful of times. This chain joins TRBV15 and TRBJ2-7; 9 bases line up with TRBD1. This CDR3 contains 13 residues. The J segment lost 7 bases and the V segment lost 3 bases, leaving 4 bases of the junction unmatched. CDR1 is LNHNV, CDR2 YYDKDF, per germline (reference sequence). CDR3 protein: CATSRDRGREQYF. In DNA, the CDR3 is TGTGCCACCAGCAGGGACAGGGGACGGGAGCAGTACTTC.

This chain connects TRBV2 to TRBJ2-7; D remains ambiguous. Trimming shortened V by 5 bases and J by 2 bases, and 10 bases separated the two germline ends. The CDR3 is made up of 13 amino acids. CDR1 is SNHLY and CDR2 is FYNNEI in the germline V gene. The CDR3: CASSLTLTYEQYF. The CDR3 coding sequence is TGTGCCAGCAGTTTAACACTCACCTACGAGCAGTACTTC. Combining the CDR3 with reference TRBV2 and TRBJ2-7 gives the whole variable domain EPEVTQTPSHQVTQMGQEVILRCVPISNHLYFYWYRQILGQKVEFLVSFYNNEISEKSEIFDDQFSVERPDGSNFTLKIRSTKLEDSAMYFCASSLTLTYEQYFGPGTRLTVT.

This clonotype was detected ten times or more. This chain joins TRBV9 and TRBJ2-1; 9 nucleotides line up with TRBD1. Losses at the gene ends were 3 bases for V and 1 base for J; bases not matched to a gene: 2. The CDR3 has 15 residues. CDR1 and CDR2 from the germline V gene are SGDLS and YYNGEE. CDR3 nucleotides: TGTGCCAGCAGCGCGGACAGGGGATCCTACAATGAGCAGTTCTTC. The encoded protein is CASSADRGSYNEQFF.